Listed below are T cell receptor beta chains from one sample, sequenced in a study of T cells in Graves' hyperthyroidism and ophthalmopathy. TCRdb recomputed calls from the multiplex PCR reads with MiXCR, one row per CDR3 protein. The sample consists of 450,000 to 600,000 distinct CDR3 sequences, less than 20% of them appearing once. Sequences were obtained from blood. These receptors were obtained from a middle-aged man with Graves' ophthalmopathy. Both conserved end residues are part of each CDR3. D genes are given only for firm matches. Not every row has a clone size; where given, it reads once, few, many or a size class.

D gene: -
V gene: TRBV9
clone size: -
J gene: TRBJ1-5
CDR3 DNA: TGTGCCAGCAGCGTAGGAGGCTCGGACAATCAGCCCCAGCATTTT
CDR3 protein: CASSVGGSDNQPQHF

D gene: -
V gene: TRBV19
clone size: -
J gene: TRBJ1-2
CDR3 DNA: TGTGCCAGTAGTATAGGAATACAACAGGGAGCCCTCTCCTATGGCTACACCTTC
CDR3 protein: CASSIGIQQGALSYGYTF

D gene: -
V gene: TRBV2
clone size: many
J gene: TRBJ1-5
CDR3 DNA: TGTGCCAGCAGTGGGACCTTAGGGTCTAGAAATCAGCCCCAGCATTTT
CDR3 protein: CASSGTLGSRNQPQHF

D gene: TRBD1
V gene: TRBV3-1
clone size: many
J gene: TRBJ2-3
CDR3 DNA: TGTGCCAGCAGCCAGTCCGACAGGGATCAGTGGGATACGCAGTATTTT
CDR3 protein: CASSQSDRDQWDTQYF

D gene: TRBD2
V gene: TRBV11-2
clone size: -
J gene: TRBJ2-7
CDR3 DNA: TGTGCCAGCGGATACCCCCCTACCGGGACTAGCGGGGGCGGCTACGAGCAGTACTTC
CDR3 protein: CASGYPPTGTSGGGYEQYF

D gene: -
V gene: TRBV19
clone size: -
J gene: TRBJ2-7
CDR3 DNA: TGTGCCAGTAGTAACGGGCCCAACTACGAGCAGTACTTC
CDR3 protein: CASSNGPNYEQYF

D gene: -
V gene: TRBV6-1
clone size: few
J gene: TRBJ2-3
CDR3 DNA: TGTGCCAGCAGTAGGGGGGGGGCCTCCACAGATACGCAGTATTTT
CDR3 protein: CASSRGGASTDTQYF

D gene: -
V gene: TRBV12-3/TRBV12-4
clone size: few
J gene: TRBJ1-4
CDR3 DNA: TGTGCCAGCAGTAAGACATTTACTAATGAAAAACTGTTTTTT
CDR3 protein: CASSKTFTNEKLFF

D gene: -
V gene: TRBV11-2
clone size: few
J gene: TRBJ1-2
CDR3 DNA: TGTGCCAGCAGCGCCCCTGGGGACACCTTC
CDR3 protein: CASSAPGDTF

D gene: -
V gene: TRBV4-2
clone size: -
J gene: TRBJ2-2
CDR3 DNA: TGTGCCAGCAGCCAGGCCTCCGGGGCAGCGAACACCGGGGAGCTGTTTTTT
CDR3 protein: CASSQASGAANTGELFF

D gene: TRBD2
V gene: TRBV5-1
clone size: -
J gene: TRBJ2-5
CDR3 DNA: TGCGCCAGCAGCTTGGGCGGGCGACTAGCGGGCCGGAGAGAGACCCAGTACTTC
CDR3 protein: CASSLGGRLAGRRETQYF

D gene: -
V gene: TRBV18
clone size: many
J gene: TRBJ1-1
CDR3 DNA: TGTGCCAGCTGCCTGGGAGAGAACACTGAAGCTTTCTTT
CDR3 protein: CASCLGENTEAFF

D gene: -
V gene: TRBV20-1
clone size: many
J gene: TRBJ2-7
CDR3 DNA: TGCAGTGCTAGAGCATTGAATATTGAGCAGTACTTC
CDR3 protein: CSARALNIEQYF

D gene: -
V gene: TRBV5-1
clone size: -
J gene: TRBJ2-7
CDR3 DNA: TGCGCCAGCAGCTTTAGAGGTAACGAGCAGTACTTC
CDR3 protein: CASSFRGNEQYF

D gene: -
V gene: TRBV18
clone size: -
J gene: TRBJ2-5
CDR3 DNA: TGTGCCAGCTCACCCCCCCTGTACCAAGAGACCCAGTACTTC
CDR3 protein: CASSPPLYQETQYF

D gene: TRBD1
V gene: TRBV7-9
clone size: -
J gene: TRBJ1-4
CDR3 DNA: TGTGCCAGCAGCCCCGGGACAGGGGGAACTGAAAAACTGTTTTTT
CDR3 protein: CASSPGTGGTEKLFF

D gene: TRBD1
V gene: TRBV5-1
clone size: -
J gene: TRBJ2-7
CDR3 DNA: TGCGCCAGCAGCGGGGGGGACAGGGGTAACGAGCAGTACTTC
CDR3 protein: CASSGGDRGNEQYF

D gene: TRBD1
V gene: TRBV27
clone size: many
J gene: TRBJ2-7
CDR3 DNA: TGTGCCAGCAGTTTATCGGACAGGGTCTACGAGCAGTACTTC
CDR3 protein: CASSLSDRVYEQYF

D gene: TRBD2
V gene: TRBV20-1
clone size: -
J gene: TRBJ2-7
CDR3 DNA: TGCAGTGGCGCGATCCCTAGCGGGAGAGGCGAGCAGTACTTC
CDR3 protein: CSGAIPSGRGEQYF

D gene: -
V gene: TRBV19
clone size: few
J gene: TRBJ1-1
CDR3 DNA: TGTGCCAGTAGTATAGTAGGCGTCTCTGAAGCTTTCTTT
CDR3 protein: CASSIVGVSEAFF

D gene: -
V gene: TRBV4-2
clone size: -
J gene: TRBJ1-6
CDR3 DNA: TGTGCCACCACCGGGGACACAGGCGCACCCCTCCACTTT
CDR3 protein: CATTGDTGAPLHF

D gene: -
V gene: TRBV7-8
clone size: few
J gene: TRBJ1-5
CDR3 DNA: TGTGCCAGCAGCTATCAGGTTGGTTCGGGGCATCAGCCCCAGCATTTT
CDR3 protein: CASSYQVGSGHQPQHF

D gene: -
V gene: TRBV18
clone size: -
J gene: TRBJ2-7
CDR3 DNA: TGTGCCAGCTCACCAATATCGGCGACAGGCTACGAGCAGTACTTC
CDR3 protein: CASSPISATGYEQYF

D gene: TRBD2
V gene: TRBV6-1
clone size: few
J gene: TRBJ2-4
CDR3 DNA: TGTGCCAGCAGTGCTAGCGGGGGCGGGGACATTCAGTACTTC
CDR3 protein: CASSASGGGDIQYF

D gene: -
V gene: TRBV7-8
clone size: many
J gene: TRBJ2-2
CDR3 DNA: TGTGCCAGCAGCTTAGAATCGGGCTTCCCCGGGGAGCTGTTTTTT
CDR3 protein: CASSLESGFPGELFF

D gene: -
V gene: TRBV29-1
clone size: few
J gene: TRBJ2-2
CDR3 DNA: TGCAGCGTTTTTTGGCGGGGCCCGAACACCGGGGAGCTGTTTTTT
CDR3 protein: CSVFWRGPNTGELFF

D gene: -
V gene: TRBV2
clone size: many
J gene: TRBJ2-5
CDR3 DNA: TGTGCCAGCATCCTGACTGGGGAGACCCAGTACTTC
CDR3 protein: CASILTGETQYF

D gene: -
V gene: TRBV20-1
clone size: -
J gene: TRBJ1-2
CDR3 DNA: TGCAGTGCTAGAGACAGCCCCACGGGGGCTAACTATGGCTACACCTTC
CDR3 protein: CSARDSPTGANYGYTF

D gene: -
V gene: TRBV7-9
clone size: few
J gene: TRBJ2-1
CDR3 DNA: TGTGCCAGCAGCCACCCATCTAGGGCCCCGGGAAATGAGCAGTTCTTC
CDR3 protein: CASSHPSRAPGNEQFF

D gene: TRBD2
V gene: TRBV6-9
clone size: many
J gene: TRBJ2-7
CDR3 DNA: TGTGCCAGCAGGCCCCCCCCCCCGCGGGAGGGTATGGTGCAGTACTTC
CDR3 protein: CASRPPPPREGMVQYF

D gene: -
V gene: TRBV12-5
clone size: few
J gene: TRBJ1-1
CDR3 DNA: TGTGCTAGTGGTTTCCAGGCGGAGAACACTGAAGCTTTCTTT
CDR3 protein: CASGFQAENTEAFF

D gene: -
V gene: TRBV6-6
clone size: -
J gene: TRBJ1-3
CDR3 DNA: TGTGCCAGCAGTTACTCCATCGCCGGAAACACCATATATTTT
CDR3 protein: CASSYSIAGNTIYF

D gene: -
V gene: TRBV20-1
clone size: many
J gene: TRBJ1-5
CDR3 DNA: TGCAGTGCTTCAGCGCAAATAGGTGGCAATCAGCCCCAGCATTTT
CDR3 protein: CSASAQIGGNQPQHF

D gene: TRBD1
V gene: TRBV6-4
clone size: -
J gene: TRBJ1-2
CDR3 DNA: TGTGCCAGCAGGTACAGGGGTAACTATGGCTACACCTTC
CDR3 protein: CASRYRGNYGYTF